This TCR beta chain came from a study of cytomegalovirus exposure and HLA in healthy donors listed by TCRdb under 2017. In the study overall: The roughly 670 repertoires of the first cohort and the roughly 120 validation repertoires were produced on the same platform, according to a later analysis. The study aimed to test whether cataloging public T cell receptors could reveal signatures of past pathogen exposure. Along with the approximately 650-subject first cohort, a separate validation cohort of 120 different subjects was used. The study combined high-throughput TCR immunosequencing, statistical association of individual TCRs with disease status, and machine learning to predict cytomegalovirus infection status.

The protocol used for the library was the immunoSEQ multiplex PCR assay. Processing in the source paper ran as follows. To diagnose cytomegalovirus status from the catalog of TCR beta chain sequences, a statistical classification framework was built. TCRdb carries this immuneACCESS record with in-frame sequences only. Its versions omit some clonotypes, under half of them owing to an unresolved V gene in the studies checked, with the rest unexplained. Clone size and V and J calls were adopted from that table, with D and trimming inferred from the DNA. Within this sample are about 170,000 clones, with roughly nine tenths of them counted one time only. 4.5% to 7% of the sample is taken by the ten largest. General conclusions and limits of the study: Across donors, most TCR sequences were observed very rarely, whereas some public TCRs were present in many individuals. According to the authors, the approach could potentially be generalized to other disease states and immunological phenotypes. A total of fewer than 200 TCR beta chains were listed by the study as associated with cytomegalovirus. In vitro tests confirmed that a few of the cytomegalovirus-associated TCR beta chains recognize cytomegalovirus antigens. All 120 or so repertoires were used to score co-occurrence in the validation cohort in a later analysis, because that analysis had no HLA typing for the cohort. Subsequent analysis determined that TCRs grouped into clusters in the first cohort also showed a tendency toward co-occurrence across the 130 or so validation repertoires, and 85% to 95% of cluster scores exceeded 0. The classifier was reported to diagnose cytomegalovirus status with high specificity and sensitivity in both the original cohort and the validation cohort.

The donors belonged to the validation cohort of about 120 subjects, which was separate from the approximately 700-subject first cohort. As regards this clone: Its antigen is currently not known. The input lacks base qualities; no much larger clone sits a single base away.

The source material was PBMCs. The sequence came from a woman aged 30 to 39 in good health and CMV-seronegative.

The bases are TGTGCCAGTAGTGACAGGGGGCGTTTCTATGGCTACACCTTC. Its translation is CASSDRGRFYGYTF. Recombination connected TRBV19 to TRBJ1-2; the central 10 bases match TRBD1. Trimming takes 5 bases off V and 4 bases off J; junction bases not matched to a gene: 4. The germline V gene (reference sequence) specifies LNHDA as CDR1 and SQIVND as CDR2. Spanning cysteine to phenylalanine, the CDR3 consists of 14 amino acids. The kept DNA is CDR3 alone, 42 bases in frame from the first base.